This TCR beta chain was profiled in a study of graft-versus-host responses after intestinal transplantation. Study-wide results and caveats: After transplant, early declines in HvG clones were associated with peak levels of circulating GvH clones.

Germline V gives CDR1 MDHEN, CDR2 SYDVKM. J gave up 6 bases and V 2 bases, and 6 bases lay outside the gene matches. The CDR3 has 16 residues. Comment on this clone: The antigen is unknown.

The protocol was immunoSEQ multiplex PCR, while the TCRdb copy is restricted to in-frame clones and leaves out a portion. The data hold just under 90,000 clones, with around four fifths observed a single time. This TCR derives from a human donor who received an intestinal transplant. The V gene is TRBV28, the J gene TRBJ2-7; 14 bases line up with TRBD2. Sequencing was performed on unstimulated CD8+ T cells sorted from spleen or lymph node cells, taken before intestinal transplant. CDR3 DNA: TGTGCCAGCAGTTTACGGACTAGCGGGAGGTCTTCCGAGCAGTACTTC. Translation: CASSLRTSGRSSEQYF.